This T cell receptor (beta chain) was identified in a study of blood T cell repertoires in COVID-19. Study summary: Samples representing acute and convalescent COVID-19 were sourced from the United States, Italy and Spain. PBMCs, B-cell-depleted T cells, or T cells provided the cDNA or gDNA that made up the material.

With V trimmed by 0 bases and J by 5 bases, 7 bases remained unmatched. Per germline, CDR1 SGHRS and CDR2 YFSETQ. The CDR3 length is 18 residues. Authors' methods: From reference gene primer amplification, estimates of nucleated cell counts were derived. Repertoires were generated with immunoSEQ multiplex PCR, while TCRdb's copy carries only in-frame clones and drops some. D and trimming were read from the DNA, whereas the V and J calls and clone size are those reported in that table. The sample consists of about 180,000 clones, approximately 79% of them appearing once. Sequenced material: peripheral blood. V and J are TRBV5-1 and TRBJ2-3, with 15 bases fitting TRBD2. This TCR derives from a woman aged 70-85 years with acute or convalescent COVID-19. CDR3 in DNA: TGCGCCAGCAGCTTGGCCGGGACTAGCGGGAGGAGGGGAGATACGCAGTATTTT. This gives the protein CASSLAGTSGRRGDTQYF.